This entry features one TCR beta chain sequence. Its antigen is not identified. Measured with immunoSEQ multiplex PCR; TCRdb has only the in-frame clones, and not every one. The profile shows 120,000 or so clones, 75% to 90% of them singletons. V was clipped by 2 bases and J by 4 bases, with 15 bases between them. CDR1 and CDR2 from the germline V gene are SGHAT and FQNNGV. This CDR3 region has 15 residues. This sample is drawn from a study of cytomegalovirus exposure and HLA in healthy donors. For the study at large: In a later analysis, the roughly 110 validation repertoires were reported to have used the same platform as the 600 to 700 first-cohort repertoires.

Study-level points and caveats: Most TCR sequences proved rare, with some public TCRs found in many donors.

This clonotype originated in a man younger than 30 in good health and CMV-seropositive. The V call is TRBV11-2, the J call TRBJ2-7; D not certain. The specimen sequenced was PBMCs. The CDR3 loop reads CASSLFGSVSYEQYF. The CDR3 coding sequence is TGTGCCAGCAGCTTATTCGGTAGTGTGTCTTACGAGCAGTACTTC. The complete variable domain, with remaining parts taken from reference TRBV11-2 and TRBJ2-7, reads EAGVAQSPRYKIIEKRQSVAFWCNPISGHATLYWYQQILGQGPKLLIQFQNNGVVDDSQLPKDRFSAERLKGVDSTLKIQPAKLEDSAVYLCASSLFGSVSYEQYFGPGTRLTVT.